A single sample is the source of the 27 T cell receptor beta chains below, sequenced in a study of OX40 agonist ivuxolimab in advanced cancers. The table came from immunoSEQ multiplex PCR; TCRdb's copy has only in-frame clones and leaves some out. In the table there are fewer than 85,000 clones, 80% to 90% of which are singletons. The specimen comprised CD4+ or CD8+ T cells sorted from blood, sampled in a trial of the OX40 agonist ivuxolimab. The receptors stem from an adult with an advanced solid tumor such as melanoma, head and neck, liver or kidney cancer.

This clone was seen a few times. The chain links TRBV28 to TRBJ2-7; either TRBD1 or TRBD2 may supply D (5 bases each). V lost 5 bases to trimming and J lost 7 bases, with 12 bases between them. This CDR3 is 12 amino acids long. Germline V gene lookup returns CDR1 MDHEN and CDR2 SYDVKM. DNA for the CDR3: TGTGCCAGCAGTGGGTGGGGGTTAGAGCAGTACTTC. It is translated as CASSGWGLEQYF.

The CDR3 DNA follows: TGTGCCAGCAGCTCGCCCTACGGGACAGGGTATGCCGGGGAGCTGTTTTTT. Its protein product is CASSSPYGTGYAGELFF. This chain links TRBV11-2 with TRBJ2-2; the match to TRBD1 covers 9 bases. In germline, CDR1 is SGHAT, CDR2 FQNNGV. This CDR3 is 17 amino acids long. Unmatched junction bases numbered 12, after V lost 4 bases and J lost 6 bases. Together with reference TRBV11-2 and TRBJ2-2, the CDR3 gives the full variable domain: EAGVAQSPRYKIIEKRQSVAFWCNPISGHATLYWYQQILGQGPKLLIQFQNNGVVDDSQLPKDRFSAERLKGVDSTLKIQPAKLEDSAVYLCASSSPYGTGYAGELFFGEGSRLTVL.

The gene calls are TRBV7-9 and TRBJ2-7; weak D call: TRBD1 (6 bases). This CDR3 has 13 amino acids. CDR1 and CDR2 from the germline V gene are SEHNR and FQNEAQ (reference sequence). Trimming cost V 5 bases and J 2 bases, with 10 bases left between them. This chain's CDR3 is CASSETGTYEQYF. In nucleotides, the CDR3 is TGTGCCAGCAGCGAGACAGGTACCTACGAGCAGTACTTC. Drawing the rest from reference TRBV7-9 and TRBJ2-7, the complete variable domain is DTGVSQNPRHKITKRGQNVTFRCDPISEHNRLYWYRQTLGQGPEFLTYFQNEAQLEKSRLLSDRFSAERPKGSFSTLEIQRTEQGDSAMYLCASSETGTYEQYFGPGTRLTVT.

This chain links TRBV7-3 with TRBJ2-1, with 7 bases identical to TRBD1. The length of the CDR3 is 16 residues. CDR1 SGHTA and CDR2 FQGTGA come from the germline V gene. V shed 5 bases and J 2 bases; nucleotides not matched to a gene: 9. This chain's CDR3 is CASSAITGVAYNEQFF. In DNA, the CDR3 is TGTGCCAGCAGCGCAATAACAGGGGTCGCCTACAATGAGCAGTTCTTC.

The table lists this clone with a few counts. The CDR3 sequence: CASSLGDRAIETQYF. The CDR3 DNA reads as TGTGCCAGCAGCTTAGGGGACAGGGCTATTGAGACCCAGTACTTC. The chain links TRBV7-9 to TRBJ2-5, with 9 bases fitting TRBD1. The trim removed 1 base at V and 5 bases at J, leaving 5 bases unmatched. The CDR3 covers 15 residues. Germline CDR1 reads SEHNR; CDR2 reads FQNEAQ (reference sequence). The variable domain in full, completed from reference TRBV7-9 and TRBJ2-5, reads DTGVSQNPRHKITKRGQNVTFRCDPISEHNRLYWYRQTLGQGPEFLTYFQNEAQLEKSRLLSDRFSAERPKGSFSTLEIQRTEQGDSAMYLCASSLGDRAIETQYFGPGTRLLVL.

This clone has a single count. The J gene is TRBJ2-7, the V gene TRBV5-1, with TRBD2 matching 7 bases. The CDR3 spans 13 residues. The junction had 0 bases not matched to a gene; V was cut back by 1 base and J by 2 bases. The V gene's germline CDR1 is SGHRS and CDR2 YFSETQ. The CDR3 is CASSLSGAYEQYF. CDR3 sequence (DNA): TGCGCCAGCAGCTTGAGCGGGGCCTACGAGCAGTACTTC.

CDR3 sequence reads: CASSQATGWTGELFF. The CDR3 DNA sequence: TGCGCCAGCAGCCAAGCCACAGGGTGGACCGGGGAGCTGTTTTTT. The rearrangement uses TRBV4-3 and TRBJ2-2, with D possibly being TRBD1 (6 bases). V lost 1 base and J 5 bases, leaving 11 bases between the germline ends. Germline assignment: CDR1 LGHNA and CDR2 YSLEER. The CDR3 has 15 residues.

This clone came up once. This chain links TRBV2 with TRBJ1-2; D not certain. CDR3 length: 13 residues. Germline assignment: CDR1 SNHLY and CDR2 FYNNEI. The germline V and J ends were trimmed by 6 bases and 8 bases, with 16 bases remaining between them. CDR3 bases: TGTGCCAGCAGAAGGAGGATCGCGGGGGGCTACACCTTC. It specifies CASRRRIAGGYTF. The entire variable domain, with the rest obtained from reference TRBV2 and TRBJ1-2, is as follows: EPEVTQTPSHQVTQMGQEVILRCVPISNHLYFYWYRQILGQKVEFLVSFYNNEISEKSEIFDDQFSVERPDGSNFTLKIRSTKLEDSAMYFCASRRRIAGGYTFGSGTRLTVV.

The genes are TRBV11-2 and TRBJ2-2; 9 nucleotides agree with TRBD2. Germline CDR1 and CDR2: SGHAT and FQNNGV. The length of the CDR3 is 18 residues. V lost 5 bases to trimming and J lost 5 bases; unmatched junction nucleotides: 15. The DNA for the CDR3 is TGTGCCAGCAGCACCGCCGGTTGGGCGGGGGGGCGGACCGGGGAGCTGTTTTTT. Its protein is CASSTAGWAGGRTGELFF.

The chain couples TRBV5-1 to TRBJ2-7; TRBD1 aligns across 10 bases. The CDR3 is 19 residues long. J lost 6 bases, V lost 2 bases, and 20 bases had no gene match. Germline CDR1 reads SGHRS; CDR2 reads YFSETQ. Here the CDR3 reads CASSFWSWDRGFNLREQYF. In DNA, the CDR3 is TGCGCCAGCAGCTTTTGGAGCTGGGACAGGGGATTTAATTTGCGCGAGCAGTACTTC.

The rearrangement joins TRBV23-1 to TRBJ1-4; 7 nucleotides line up with TRBD1. TRBV23-1 qualifies as an ORF whose function is uncertain. J lost 0 bases, V lost 4 bases, and 17 bases had no gene match. This CDR3 comprises 20 residues. The CDR3 sequence is CASSPFTGQETNATNEKLFF. The CDR3 DNA follows: TGCGCCAGCAGTCCCTTTACCGGACAGGAAACTAATGCAACTAATGAAAAACTGTTTTTT.

The chain uses TRBV5-1 and TRBJ2-2; tentatively, D is TRBD1 (7 bases). Germline CDR1 reads SGHRS; CDR2 reads YFSETQ. CDR3 length: 16 amino acids. Trimming stripped 4 bases from V and 7 bases from J, with 20 bases between. The CDR3 region is CASSPRRGRLGGELFF. Here the CDR3 DNA reads TGCGCCAGCAGCCCCAGGAGGGGGCGCCTGGGCGGGGAGCTGTTTTTT.

This sequence joins TRBV9 and TRBJ2-3, with TRBD1 matching over 7 bases. Looked up from germline, CDR1 is SGDLS and CDR2 is YYNGEE. The V gene end was trimmed by 2 bases and the J gene end by 2 bases; junction bases not matched to a gene: 8. The CDR3 totals 16 residues. The DNA for the CDR3 is TGTGCCAGCAGCGTCGACGGGACAGCCTACACAGATACGCAGTATTTT. This codes for CASSVDGTAYTDTQYF.

About this clone itself: The same CDR3 also results from other DNA sequences found in this sample. The chain recombines TRBV7-2 with TRBJ2-7; D unclear. The V and J ends lost 1 base and 0 bases respectively, with 7 bases between them. CDR1 SGHTA and CDR2 FQGNSA come from the germline V gene. CDR3 length: 14 amino acids. In nucleotides, the CDR3 is TGTGCCAGCAGCTTAGGCCATTCCTCCTACGAGCAGTACTTC. Its protein is CASSLGHSSYEQYF.

This chain connects TRBV5-1 to TRBJ2-3; D unclear. Germline V gene sequence: CDR1 SGHRS, CDR2 YFSETQ. The CDR3 is 15 amino acids. Trimming removed 3 bases at V and 1 base at J, with 12 bases between. CDR3 sequence: CASSWDVGGTDTQYF. For the CDR3, the DNA is TGCGCCAGCAGCTGGGATGTGGGCGGCACAGATACGCAGTATTTT.

V and J are TRBV19 and TRBJ1-1; D unclear. The CDR3 is 13 amino acids. Per the germline V gene, CDR1 is LNHDA and CDR2 is SQIVND (reference sequence). The V gene lost 8 bases and the J gene lost 3 bases, with 13 bases spanning the gap. The CDR3 loop is CASRPREDTEAFF. The CDR3, as DNA: TGTGCCAGTCGACCGAGAGAGGACACTGAAGCTTTCTTT.

The chain carries TRBV2 and TRBJ2-5, with 7 bases fitting TRBD1. V shed 6 bases and J 4 bases; nucleotides not matched to a gene: 5. CDR3 length equals 13 residues. The V gene's germline CDR1 is SNHLY and CDR2 FYNNEI. CDR3 sequence: CASSIGQVETQYF. The CDR3, as DNA: TGTGCCAGCAGCATCGGACAGGTAGAGACCCAGTACTTC. The full variable domain, rest sourced from reference TRBV2 and TRBJ2-5, is EPEVTQTPSHQVTQMGQEVILRCVPISNHLYFYWYRQILGQKVEFLVSFYNNEISEKSEIFDDQFSVERPDGSNFTLKIRSTKLEDSAMYFCASSIGQVETQYFGPGTRLLVL.

The chain employs TRBV11-2 and TRBJ1-5; possibly TRBD1 for D (6 bases). The length of the CDR3 is 15 residues. Trimming removed 3 bases from V and 1 base from J, with 10 bases in between. CDR1 is SGHAT, CDR2 FQNNGV, per germline. The CDR3 loop is CASSFSGASNQPQHF. CDR3 in DNA: TGTGCCAGCAGCTTTTCGGGGGCGAGCAATCAGCCCCAGCATTTT.

This chain links TRBV10-2 with TRBJ2-5; D ambiguous. The CDR3 sequence is 12 residues long. V dropped 3 bases and J dropped 5 bases, with 7 bases sitting between them. Per germline, CDR1 WSHSY and CDR2 SAAADI. The CDR3: CASSEGGETQYF. Written as DNA, the CDR3 is TGCGCCAGCAGTGAAGGTGGGGAGACCCAGTACTTC.

This clone has just one count. The chain employs TRBV2 and TRBJ1-3; D is perhaps TRBD1 (5 bases). The CDR3 spans 16 residues. Trimming took off 7 bases at V and 0 bases at J, with 16 bases between the two ends. The germline CDR1 and CDR2 sequences are SNHLY and FYNNEI. CDR3 bases: TGTGCCAGCACGGTGGCCGGGGCCCGCTCTGGAAACACCATATATTTT. Its translation: CASTVAGARSGNTIYF.

The chain carries TRBV5-4 and TRBJ2-3; 7 positions match TRBD2. CDR3 length: 18 residues. The germline gives CDR1 SGHNT, CDR2 YYREEE (reference sequence). V shed 3 bases and J 3 bases; nucleotides not matched to a gene: 16. CDR3: CASSSKTGSSGATDTQYF. CDR3 nucleotides: TGTGCCAGCAGCTCCAAGACCGGGTCCAGCGGGGCGACAGATACGCAGTATTTT.

The chain is built from TRBV9 and TRBJ1-2; perhaps TRBD1 as D (6 bases). The CDR3 extends over 12 amino acids. Germline CDR1 reads SGDLS; CDR2 reads YYNGEE. Trimming removed 2 bases from V and 8 bases from J, with 10 bases in between. CDR3 bases: TGTGCCAGCAGCGTTACAGGGAACGGCTACACCTTC. Translation gives CASSVTGNGYTF.

This chain connects TRBV5-1 to TRBJ2-5; tentatively, D is TRBD2 (7 bases). Germline CDR1 SGHRS, CDR2 YFSETQ. The CDR3 length is 16 residues. V was clipped by 3 bases and J by 1 base, with 16 bases between them. The CDR3, as DNA: TGCGCCAGCAGCTCAACGGGGGGCTCCTTCCAAGAGACCCAGTACTTC. Its protein product is CASSSTGGSFQETQYF.

The genes are TRBV5-4 and TRBJ1-3, with a possible D match to TRBD1 (6 bases). Germline V gene data show CDR1 as SGHNT and CDR2 as YYREEE (reference sequence). V was pared by 4 bases and J by 3 bases, with 11 bases between. There are 14 residues in the CDR3. CDR3 region: CASSPGTLGNTIYF. In DNA form, the CDR3 reads TGTGCCAGCAGCCCCGGGACACTTGGAAACACCATATATTTT.

The chain links TRBV7-2 to TRBJ2-1; possibly TRBD1 or TRBD2 for D (5 bases each). V gave up 2 bases and J gave up 7 bases, with 15 bases separating them. The CDR3 length is 15 residues. Germline values: CDR1 SGHTA, CDR2 FQGNSA. The CDR3 here is CASSLTRVGVNEQFF. Written as DNA, the CDR3 is TGTGCCAGCAGCTTAACCCGGGTGGGGGTTAATGAGCAGTTCTTC.

The chain combines TRBV5-1 with TRBJ2-6; the D is unclear. There are 9 residues in the CDR3. From germline, CDR1 is SGHRS and CDR2 YFSETQ. Trimming cost V 7 bases and J 12 bases, with 5 bases left between them. CDR3 sequence reads: CASEGVLTF. For the CDR3, the DNA is TGCGCCAGCGAAGGCGTCCTGACTTTC.

The gene calls are TRBV6-5 and TRBJ1-1; weak D call: TRBD1 (5 bases). Per the germline V gene, CDR1 is MNHEY and CDR2 is SVGAGI. The CDR3 runs to 15 residues. The ends were cut back, 7 bases at V and 4 bases at J, with 19 bases in the middle. The CDR3 nucleotides read TGTGCCAGCATCCCAGATTGGCAGGGTCCCACTGAAGCTTTCTTT. Its protein product is CASIPDWQGPTEAFF.